A single T cell receptor (beta chain) is shown here with its context. No antigen is known for it. The data are from a study of cytomegalovirus exposure and HLA in healthy donors. Turning to the study itself: Unique TCRs numbering some 93 million, obtained from HLA-typed donors, made up an early data release.

Broader study findings: When the data were analyzed later, several of the most significant clusters appeared to be linked to common viral pathogens. The study designated 150 or so TCR beta chains cytomegalovirus-associated.

The PCR ran on 60 Vbeta and 13 Jbeta primers. Authors' methods: In a later analysis, the count reached about 82 million unique TCR beta chains, with around 11 million shared. Profiling relied on immunoSEQ multiplex PCR, and the TCRdb table lists in-frame clones only, not all of them. V, J and clone size are those of that table, while D and trimming were read from the DNA. The sample has about 76,000 clones; over 60% are singletons. Source material: PBMCs. The sequence came from a woman aged 40 to 50 in good health and CMV-seropositive.

CDR3 protein: CASSRRTSSYEQYF. CDR3 DNA: TGTGCCAGCAGCCGAAGGACATCCTCCTACGAGCAGTACTTC. The chain combines TRBV2 with TRBJ2-7; the D gene is possibly TRBD1 (5 bases). Germline loops: CDR1 SNHLY, CDR2 FYNNEI. V lost 6 bases to trimming and J lost 0 bases, with 12 bases between them. CDR3 size: 14 residues.